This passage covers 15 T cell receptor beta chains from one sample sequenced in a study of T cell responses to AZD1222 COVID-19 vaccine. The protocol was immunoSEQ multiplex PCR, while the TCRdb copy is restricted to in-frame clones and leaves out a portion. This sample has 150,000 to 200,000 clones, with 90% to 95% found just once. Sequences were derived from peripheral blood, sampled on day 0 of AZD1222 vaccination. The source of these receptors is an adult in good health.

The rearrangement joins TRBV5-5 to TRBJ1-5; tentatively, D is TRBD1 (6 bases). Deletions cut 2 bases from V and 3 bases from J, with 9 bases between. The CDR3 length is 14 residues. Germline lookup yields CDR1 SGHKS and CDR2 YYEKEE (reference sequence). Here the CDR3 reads CASSFGTNNQPQHF. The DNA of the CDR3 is TGTGCCAGCAGCTTCGGGACAAACAATCAGCCCCAGCATTTT.

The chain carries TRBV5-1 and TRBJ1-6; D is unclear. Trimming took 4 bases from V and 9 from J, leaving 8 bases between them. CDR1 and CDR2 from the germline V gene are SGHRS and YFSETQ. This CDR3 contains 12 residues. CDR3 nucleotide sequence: TGCGCCAGCAGCCGCCCCCCTTCACCCCTCCACTTT. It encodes CASSRPPSPLHF.

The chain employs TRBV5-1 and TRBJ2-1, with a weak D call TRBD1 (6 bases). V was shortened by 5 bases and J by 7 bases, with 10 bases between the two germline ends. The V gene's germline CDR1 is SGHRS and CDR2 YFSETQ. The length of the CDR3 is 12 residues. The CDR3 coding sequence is TGCGCCAGCAGTCTCCAGGGGAATGAGCAGTTCTTC. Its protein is CASSLQGNEQFF.

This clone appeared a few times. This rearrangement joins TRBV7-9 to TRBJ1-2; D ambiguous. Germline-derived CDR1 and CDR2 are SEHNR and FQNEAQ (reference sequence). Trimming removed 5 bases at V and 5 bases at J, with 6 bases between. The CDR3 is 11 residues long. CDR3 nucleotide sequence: TGTGCCAGCAGCCTTACTTATGGCTACACCTTC. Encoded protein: CASSLTYGYTF.

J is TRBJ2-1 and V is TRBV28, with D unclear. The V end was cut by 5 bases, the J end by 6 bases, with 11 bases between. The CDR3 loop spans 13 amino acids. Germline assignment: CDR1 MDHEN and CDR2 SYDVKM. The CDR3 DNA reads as TGTGCCAGCAGTCCATACGATTCCAATGAGCAGTTCTTC. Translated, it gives CASSPYDSNEQFF.

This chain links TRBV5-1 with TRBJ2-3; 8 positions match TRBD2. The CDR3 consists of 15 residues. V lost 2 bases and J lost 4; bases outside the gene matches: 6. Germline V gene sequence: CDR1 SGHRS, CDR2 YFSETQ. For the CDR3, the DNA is TGCGCCAGCAGCTTCTCGGGGGGGCCCCCAGATACGCAGTATTTT. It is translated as CASSFSGGPPDTQYF.

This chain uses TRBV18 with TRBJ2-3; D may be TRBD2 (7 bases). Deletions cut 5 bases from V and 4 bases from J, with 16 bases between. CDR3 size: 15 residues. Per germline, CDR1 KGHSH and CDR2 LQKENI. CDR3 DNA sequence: TGTGCCAGCTCAGCCGGGGGGCGAAAGGCAGATACGCAGTATTTT. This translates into CASSAGGRKADTQYF.

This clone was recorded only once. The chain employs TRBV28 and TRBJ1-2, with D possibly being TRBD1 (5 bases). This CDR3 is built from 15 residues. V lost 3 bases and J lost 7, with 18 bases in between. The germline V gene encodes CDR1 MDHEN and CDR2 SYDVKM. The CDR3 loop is CASSLGQGIIGGYTF. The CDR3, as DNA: TGTGCCAGCAGTTTGGGGCAGGGAATTATTGGTGGCTACACCTTC.

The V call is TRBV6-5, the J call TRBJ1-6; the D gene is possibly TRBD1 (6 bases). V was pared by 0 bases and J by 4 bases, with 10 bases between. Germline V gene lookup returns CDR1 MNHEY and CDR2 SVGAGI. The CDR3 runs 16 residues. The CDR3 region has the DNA TGTGCCAGCAGTTACTCGACAGGCCCATATAATTCACCCCTCCACTTT. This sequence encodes CASSYSTGPYNSPLHF.

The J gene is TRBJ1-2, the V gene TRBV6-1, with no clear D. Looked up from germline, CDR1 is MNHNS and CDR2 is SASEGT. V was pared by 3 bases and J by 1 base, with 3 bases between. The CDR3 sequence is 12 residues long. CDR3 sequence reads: CASSEGNYGYTF. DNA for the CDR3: TGTGCCAGCAGTGAGGGTAACTATGGCTACACCTTC.

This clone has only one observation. The DNA of the CDR3 is TGTGCCAGCAGCTTCGGGGGACAGAATTCACCCCTCCACTTT. It encodes CASSFGGQNSPLHF. V usage is TRBV5-4 and J usage is TRBJ1-6, with 7 bases lining up with TRBD1. This CDR3 contains 14 residues. V shed 2 bases, J shed 7 bases, and the junction held 3 bases outside the gene matches. The germline V gene encodes CDR1 SGHNT and CDR2 YYREEE (reference sequence).

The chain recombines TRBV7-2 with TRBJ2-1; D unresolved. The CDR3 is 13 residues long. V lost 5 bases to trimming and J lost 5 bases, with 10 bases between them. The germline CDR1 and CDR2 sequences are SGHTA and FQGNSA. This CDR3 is CASSPHSNNEQFF. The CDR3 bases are TGTGCCAGCAGCCCTCACTCTAACAATGAGCAGTTCTTC.

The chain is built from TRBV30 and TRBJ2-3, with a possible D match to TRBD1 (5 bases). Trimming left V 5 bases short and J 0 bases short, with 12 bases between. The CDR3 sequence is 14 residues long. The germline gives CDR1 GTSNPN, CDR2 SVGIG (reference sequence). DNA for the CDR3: TGTGCCTGGGACTGGGCAGGGAGCACAGATACGCAGTATTTT. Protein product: CAWDWAGSTDTQYF.

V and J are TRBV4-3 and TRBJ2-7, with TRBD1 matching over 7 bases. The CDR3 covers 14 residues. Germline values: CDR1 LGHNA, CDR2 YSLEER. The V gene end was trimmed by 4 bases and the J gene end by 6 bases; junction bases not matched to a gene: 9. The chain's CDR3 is CASSLGQEIPEQYF. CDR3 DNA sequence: TGCGCCAGCAGCCTCGGACAGGAGATTCCCGAGCAGTACTTC.

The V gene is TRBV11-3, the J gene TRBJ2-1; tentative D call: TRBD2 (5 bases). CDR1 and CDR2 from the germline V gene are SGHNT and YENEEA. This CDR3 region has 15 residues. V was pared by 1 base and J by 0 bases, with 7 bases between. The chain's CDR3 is CASSLVGSSYNEQFF. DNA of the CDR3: TGTGCCAGCAGCTTAGTGGGGAGCTCCTACAATGAGCAGTTCTTC.